The 14 T cell receptor beta chains below come from one sample, sequenced in a study of tumor-infiltrating T cells and Merkel cell polyomavirus. Study context: The study examined CD8+ T cells specific for the Merkel cell polyomavirus KLL epitope.

Every patient's tumor was robustly positive for Merkel cell polyomavirus Large T antigen on immunohistochemistry. The protocol was immunoSEQ multiplex PCR, while the TCRdb copy is restricted to in-frame clones and leaves out a portion. The table lists more than 20,000 clones, roughly 87% of them singletons. The sequenced sample consisted of lymph node tissue. These TCRs come from a man over 45 with Merkel cell carcinoma.

This chain uses TRBV12-5 with TRBJ1-1; D gene uncertain. This CDR3 region has 14 residues. Germline CDR1 is LGHNT and CDR2 is FRNRAP. V lost 0 bases and J lost 0, with 5 bases in between. CDR3 coding DNA: TGTGCTAGTGGTTTGGTACGCGTGAACACTGAAGCTTTCTTT. This encodes CASGLVRVNTEAFF. Full variable domain (remainder filled in from reference TRBV12-5 and TRBJ1-1): DARVTQTPRHKVTEMGQEVTMRCQPILGHNTVFWYRQTMMQGLELLAYFRNRAPLDDSGMPKDRFSAEMPDATLATLKIQPSEPRDSAVYFCASGLVRVNTEAFFGQGTRLTVV.

V and J are TRBV10-3 and TRBJ2-2; 16 positions match TRBD2. V dropped 6 bases and J dropped 4; count of bases not matched to a gene: 5. CDR3 length: 17 residues. The germline V gene has CDR1 ENHRY and CDR2 SYGVKD. The CDR3 nucleotides read TGTGCCATCAGGGGACTAGCGGGAGGGCCGGGCACCGGGGAGCTGTTTTTT. Residues: CAIRGLAGGPGTGELFF.

The V gene is TRBV27, the J gene TRBJ1-2, with 8 bases fitting TRBD1. Germline V gene lookup returns CDR1 MNHEY and CDR2 SMNVEV (reference sequence). The CDR3 has 14 residues. Trimming removed 4 bases from V and 4 bases from J; junction bases left unmatched: 5. DNA of the CDR3: TGTGCCAGCAGTTCCCCCGGGACAGGCTATGGCTACACCTTC. It specifies CASSSPGTGYGYTF.

In this sample, this clone is medium-sized. Here the CDR3 reads CASSFPDRSSYEQYF. The CDR3 nucleotides are TGTGCCAGCAGCTTCCCGGACAGAAGCTCCTACGAGCAGTACTTC. The chain couples TRBV7-9 to TRBJ2-7; possibly TRBD1 for D (6 bases). CDR1 is SEHNR, CDR2 FQNEAQ, per germline (reference sequence). V lost 3 bases to trimming and J lost 0 bases, with 12 bases between them. The CDR3 is 15 amino acids.

Concerning this clone itself: Compared with germline, one end of the junction differs, possibly owing to a read error. V gene TRBV9 combines with J gene TRBJ1-4, with 7 bases that match TRBD1. There are 15 residues in the CDR3. Germline V CDR1 and CDR2: SGDLS, YYNGEE. CDR3 protein: CASSVGRTGDEKLVF. CDR3 DNA sequence: TGTGCCAGCAGCGTAGGGAGGACAGGAGATGAAAAACTGGTTTTT.

V gene TRBV7-2 combines with J gene TRBJ2-3, with 10 nucleotides matching TRBD2. The CDR3 runs to 17 residues. V dropped 5 bases and J dropped 0; count of bases not matched to a gene: 8. Germline V gene lookup returns CDR1 SGHTA and CDR2 FQGNSA. Here the CDR3 DNA reads TGTGCCAGCAGCGTCGCCGGGACTAGCGCCAGCACAGATACGCAGTATTTT. Amino acids: CASSVAGTSASTDTQYF. The full variable domain, rest sourced from reference TRBV7-2 and TRBJ2-3, is GAGVSQSPSNKVTEKGKDVELRCDPISGHTALYWYRQSLGQGLEFLIYFQGNSAPDKSGLPSDRFSAERTGGSVSTLTIQRTQQEDSAVYLCASSVAGTSASTDTQYFGPGTRLTVL.

This chain connects TRBV5-1 to TRBJ1-4; D unresolved. Trimming stripped 0 bases from V and 7 bases from J, with 13 bases between. Germline values: CDR1 SGHRS, CDR2 YFSETQ. The CDR3 length is 15 residues. The CDR3: CASSLAGATPEKLFF. CDR3 bases: TGCGCCAGCAGCTTGGCGGGAGCAACCCCTGAAAAACTGTTTTTT.

This chain connects TRBV7-3 to TRBJ2-1; perhaps TRBD2 as D (5 bases). The CDR3 is 16 residues long. Trimming removed 7 bases at V and 8 bases at J, with 24 bases between. Germline loops: CDR1 SGHTA, CDR2 FQGTGA. The CDR3 DNA follows: TGTGCCAGCACCCCAGAGGGTGCCCCCCGAGGGTATGAGCAGTTCTTC. Translating it yields CASTPEGAPRGYEQFF. The whole variable domain, filled in from reference TRBV7-3 and TRBJ2-1, reads GAGVSQTPSNKVTEKGKYVELRCDPISGHTALYWYRQSLGQGPEFLIYFQGTGAADDSGLPNDRFFAVRPEGSVSTLKIQRTERGDSAVYLCASTPEGAPRGYEQFFGPGTRLTVL.

The chain joins TRBV30 to TRBJ2-2; the D gene is possibly TRBD1 (6 bases). The CDR3 runs 13 residues. V dropped 5 bases and J dropped 5 bases, with 12 bases sitting between them. Germline V CDR1 and CDR2: GTSNPN, SVGIG (reference sequence). The CDR3 reads CAWALRGTGELFF. The CDR3 DNA reads as TGTGCCTGGGCCTTAAGGGGGACCGGGGAGCTGTTTTTT. Combining the CDR3 with reference TRBV30 and TRBJ2-2 gives the whole variable domain SQTIHQWPATLVQPVGSPLSLECTVEGTSNPNLYWYRQAAGRGLQLLFYSVGIGQISSEVPQNLSASRPQDRQFILSSKKLLLSDSGFYLCAWALRGTGELFFGEGSRLTVL.

This chain joins TRBV7-6 and TRBJ1-4, with D unclear. The CDR3 is made up of 16 amino acids. Germline CDR1 and CDR2: SGHVS and FNYEAQ. Trimming cost V 5 bases and J 0 bases, with 13 bases left between them. This CDR3 is CASSPTDGTTNEKLFF. Written as DNA, the CDR3 is TGTGCCAGCAGCCCAACCGACGGGACAACTAATGAAAAACTGTTTTTT.

This chain connects TRBV10-3 to TRBJ1-3; 8 bases map to TRBD1. The CDR3 consists of 16 residues. V shed 6 bases and J 0 bases; nucleotides not matched to a gene: 7. The germline V gene has CDR1 ENHRY and CDR2 SYGVKD. The CDR3 spells CAIRSGQESSGNTIYF. In DNA form, the CDR3 reads TGTGCCATCAGGTCGGGACAGGAGAGCTCTGGAAACACCATATATTTT.

The V gene is TRBV28, the J gene TRBJ2-6; 9 nucleotides align to TRBD1. The V gene end was trimmed by 4 bases and the J gene end by 2 bases; junction bases not matched to a gene: 9. Per the germline V gene, CDR1 is MDHEN and CDR2 is SYDVKM. This CDR3 has 18 residues. Written as DNA, the CDR3 is TGTGCCAGCAGTTACCCGACAGGGGGGACCACTGGGGCCAACGTCCTGACTTTC. Protein sequence: CASSYPTGGTTGANVLTF. The full variable domain, in which reference TRBV28 and TRBJ2-6 provide the parts outside the CDR3, is DVKVTQSSRYLVKRTGEKVFLECVQDMDHENMFWYRQDPGLGLRLIYFSYDVKMKEKGDIPEGYSVSREKKERFSLILESASTNQTSMYLCASSYPTGGTTGANVLTFGAGSRLTVL.

The chain has TRBV7-2 and TRBJ2-3; 7 nucleotides line up with TRBD2. CDR1 is SGHTA and CDR2 is FQGNSA in the germline V gene. The V segment lost 2 bases and the J segment 6 bases; nucleotides outside the gene matches: 5. This CDR3 comprises 14 residues. The CDR3 bases are TGTGCCAGCAGCTTACTCGGGGGGATCGATACGCAGTATTTT. Amino acid sequence: CASSLLGGIDTQYF.

J is TRBJ1-2 and V is TRBV28; D is unresolved. The CDR3 is 14 amino acids. The V gene lost 3 bases and the J gene lost 6 bases, with 14 bases spanning the gap. Germline V lookup: CDR1 MDHEN, CDR2 SYDVKM. The CDR3 DNA sequence: TGTGCCAGCAGTTTGGGAGGCAGGACCAATGGCTACACCTTC. Residues: CASSLGGRTNGYTF.